What follows describes a single T cell receptor (beta chain). V trimming: 1 base; J trimming: 7 bases; junction bases outside the gene matches: 17. Germline CDR1 ENHRY, CDR2 SYGVKD. The CDR3 is 19 residues long. Sequencing was performed with immunoSEQ multiplex PCR; in TCRdb, only in-frame clones are kept and a portion is missing. The data contain around 21,000 clones, around four fifths of them singletons. This sample is part of a study of OX40 agonist ivuxolimab in advanced cancers. Study background: Patients in the trial were receiving intravenous ivuxolimab every 2 weeks, at doses of 0.01 to 10 mg/kg. Dose-escalation patients suffered from hepatocellular carcinoma, melanoma, renal cell or head and neck cancer. Males comprised 70% to 90% of the group, whose mean age was approximately 61 years (range roughly 20 to 85). Patients with prior anti-PD-1, anti-PD-L1 or anti-CTLA-4 therapy were eligible; 35% to 50% had some.

This sequence originates from an adult with an advanced solid tumor such as melanoma, head and neck, liver or kidney cancer. The gene calls are TRBV10-3 and TRBJ2-7; 12 positions match TRBD2. Source: CD4+ or CD8+ T cells sorted from blood, taken in a trial of the OX40 agonist ivuxolimab. The CDR3 DNA is TGTGCCATCAGTGAGTTTGGCCTAGCGGGAGGGGTTATACGCTGGGAGCAGTACTTC. Translated: CAISEFGLAGGVIRWEQYF.